This passage covers 2 T cell receptor beta chains from one sample sequenced in a study of molecular identifiers for immune sequencing clone quantification. In TCRdb, the PCR reads were re-called with MiXCR into one record per CDR3 protein. The data hold some 100,000 distinct CDR3 sequences, with 36% observed a single time. The sample was naive CD8+ T cells from blood, with Jurkat cell RNA spiked in. As for subset: FACS-sorted CD8+CD4-CCR7+CD45RA+ naive T cells. These receptors all stem from a human donor in good health. Some libraries in this study had Jurkat cell RNA spiked in.

As concerns this clonotype: This may stem from a read error, because a much larger clone lies one nucleotide away. The J gene is TRBJ1-2, the V gene TRBV5-4; 7 bases align to TRBD1. The CDR3 is 14 residues long. Germline V gene sequence: CDR1 SGHNT, CDR2 YYREEE (reference sequence). The CDR3 loop is CANSLVTGNYGYTF. The DNA for the CDR3 is TGTGCCAACAGCTTGGTGACAGGGAACTATGGCTACACCTTC. Full variable domain (remainder filled in from reference TRBV5-4 and TRBJ1-2): ETGVTQSPTHLIKTRGQQVTLRCSSQSGHNTVSWYQQALGQGPQFIFQYYREEENGRGNFPPRFSGLQFPNYSSELNVNALELDDSALYLCANSLVTGNYGYTFGSGTRLTVV.

Worth noting for this clonotype: Given a much more abundant clone one base away, this may be a read error. V gene TRBV5-4 combines with J gene TRBJ2-3; D uncertain. Germline CDR1 reads SGHNT; CDR2 reads YYREEE (reference sequence). The CDR3 has 12 amino acids. The ends were cut back, 4 bases at V and 10 bases at J, with 13 bases in the middle. CDR3 sequence reads: CASSLPSTPQYF. The CDR3 nucleotides are TGTGCCAGCAGCCTTCCGTCCACACCGCAGTATTTT.